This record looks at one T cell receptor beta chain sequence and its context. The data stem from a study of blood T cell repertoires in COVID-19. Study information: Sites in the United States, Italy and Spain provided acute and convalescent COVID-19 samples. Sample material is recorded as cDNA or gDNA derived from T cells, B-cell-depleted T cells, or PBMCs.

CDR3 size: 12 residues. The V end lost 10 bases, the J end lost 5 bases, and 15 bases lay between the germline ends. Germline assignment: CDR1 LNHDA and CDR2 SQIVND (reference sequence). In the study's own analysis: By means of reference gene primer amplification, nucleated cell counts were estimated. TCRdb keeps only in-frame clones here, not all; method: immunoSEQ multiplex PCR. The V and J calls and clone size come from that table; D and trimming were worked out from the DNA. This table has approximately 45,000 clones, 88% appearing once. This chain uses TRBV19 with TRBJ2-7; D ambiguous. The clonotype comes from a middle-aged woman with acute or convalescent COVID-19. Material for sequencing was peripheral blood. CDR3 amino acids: CATSDPSDEQYF. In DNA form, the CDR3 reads TGTGCCACCTCCGACCCAAGCGACGAGCAGTACTTC.